Listed here are 28 T cell receptor beta chains from one sample, sequenced in a study of blood T cell repertoires in COVID-19. The data were produced by immunoSEQ multiplex PCR, yet TCRdb's version contains in-frame clones alone and is incomplete. The profile shows around 250,000 clones, approximately 90% of them singletons. Sequencing was performed on peripheral blood. Receptor source: a man between 18 and 35 years old with active or convalescent COVID-19.

V is TRBV5-6 and J is TRBJ2-5; 9 bases are shared with TRBD1. Germline loops: CDR1 SGHDT, CDR2 YYEEEE. The CDR3 extends over 15 amino acids. J was trimmed by 4 bases and V by 2 bases; bases with no gene match: 6. The CDR3 is CASSLVGQGAETQYF. Written as DNA, the CDR3 is TGTGCCAGCAGCTTAGTGGGACAGGGAGCAGAGACCCAGTACTTC.

The rearrangement joins TRBV5-1 to TRBJ2-1; 10 positions agree with TRBD1. The CDR3 sequence is 14 residues long. Germline-derived CDR1 and CDR2 are SGHRS and YFSETQ. The junction had 16 bases not matched to a gene; V was cut back by 7 bases and J by 15 bases. The CDR3 sequence: CASCTGTGDGARFF. Written as DNA, the CDR3 is TGCGCCAGCTGCACCGGGACAGGGGATGGGGCACGGTTCTTC.

The chain carries TRBV7-2 and TRBJ2-3; no firm D call. The CDR3 runs to 15 residues. Trimming took 1 base from V and 0 from J, leaving 8 bases between them. In germline, CDR1 is SGHTA, CDR2 FQGNSA. This CDR3 is CASSLDSVSTDTQYF. The CDR3, as DNA: TGTGCCAGCAGCTTAGATTCTGTTAGCACAGATACGCAGTATTTT.

The genes are TRBV30 and TRBJ1-3, with no clear D. Trimming cost V 4 bases and J 1 base, with 8 bases left between them. Per the germline V gene, CDR1 is GTSNPN and CDR2 is SVGIG (reference sequence). The CDR3 totals 13 residues. CDR3 sequence reads: CAWNEVSGNTIYF. The CDR3 nucleotides read TGTGCCTGGAATGAGGTTTCTGGAAACACCATATATTTT.

J is TRBJ2-1 and V is TRBV6-5; 8 bases match TRBD1. The CDR3 contains 14 residues. Germline values: CDR1 MNHEY, CDR2 SVGAGI. Unmatched junction bases numbered 14, after V lost 6 bases and J lost 13 bases. The CDR3 loop reads CASRTGQGLLAQFF. The CDR3 bases are TGTGCCAGCAGAACCGGACAGGGACTTTTAGCACAGTTCTTC.

J is TRBJ2-7 and V is TRBV7-9; TRBD2 aligns across 7 bases. Losses at the gene ends were 5 bases for V and 6 bases for J; bases not matched to a gene: 13. From germline, CDR1 is SEHNR and CDR2 FQNEAQ (reference sequence). The CDR3 extends over 15 amino acids. For the CDR3, the DNA is TGTGCCAGCAGCCCTCTAGCCGCGGGAGATGTCGAGCAGTACTTC. This encodes CASSPLAAGDVEQYF.

The V and J genes are TRBV7-9 and TRBJ1-5; the D is unclear. In germline, CDR1 is SEHNR, CDR2 FQNEAQ (reference sequence). CDR3 size: 12 residues. Trimming shortened V by 4 bases and J by 7 bases, and 8 bases separated the two germline ends. CDR3 sequence reads: CASSSLEQPQHF. The CDR3 DNA follows: TGTGCCAGCAGCTCGCTAGAGCAGCCCCAGCATTTT.

This chain links TRBV7-6 with TRBJ2-7, with TRBD2 identical over 16 bases. CDR3 length equals 20 residues. V trimming: 5 bases; J trimming: 5 bases; junction bases outside the gene matches: 18. Germline-derived CDR1 and CDR2 are SGHVS and FNYEAQ. CDR3 in DNA: TGTGCCAGCAGCATCGACTCCCCGGGACTAGCGGGGGGGCCTAGCGACGAGCAGTACTTC. Protein sequence: CASSIDSPGLAGGPSDEQYF.

CDR3 protein: CASSFPGTGTEAFF. CDR3 in DNA: TGTGCCAGCAGCTTCCCCGGGACAGGGACTGAAGCTTTCTTT. The rearrangement uses TRBV11-2 and TRBJ1-1; TRBD1 matches 9 bases. Germline-derived CDR1 and CDR2 are SGHAT and FQNNGV. J was trimmed by 5 bases and V by 3 bases; bases with no gene match: 4. The length of the CDR3 is 14 residues.

This rearrangement joins TRBV30 to TRBJ1-5; 11 bases match TRBD1. The CDR3 contains 14 residues. Trimming removed 5 bases from V and 5 bases from J; junction bases left unmatched: 5. Germline V gives CDR1 GTSNPN, CDR2 SVGIG (reference sequence). The CDR3 bases are TGTGCCTGGGCCCCGGGACAGGGGGATCAGCCCCAGCATTTT. Amino acids: CAWAPGQGDQPQHF.

A remark on this clone: Other DNA sequences of this sample code for an identical CDR3. This rearrangement joins TRBV7-2 to TRBJ2-7; D is unclear. Per germline, CDR1 SGHTA and CDR2 FQGNSA. V was cut by 4 bases and J by 0 bases, with 4 bases left in between. CDR3 length: 12 residues. CDR3 bases: TGTGCCAGCAGCTCTAGCTCCTACGAGCAGTACTTC. Translated, it gives CASSSSSYEQYF.

The genes are TRBV6-5 and TRBJ2-7; the D is unclear. There are 13 residues in the CDR3. Per germline, CDR1 MNHEY and CDR2 SVGAGI. V was pared by 5 bases and J by 6 bases, with 14 bases between. Here the CDR3 DNA reads TGTGCCAGCAGTCTCATTCGGCCAGGCGAGCAGTACTTC. This gives the protein CASSLIRPGEQYF.

This chain links TRBV5-1 with TRBJ1-1; a weak D match, TRBD1 (5 bases). This CDR3 is built from 16 residues. Germline-derived CDR1 and CDR2 are SGHRS and YFSETQ. Trimming removed 1 base from V and 3 bases from J, with 16 bases in between. CDR3 sequence (DNA): TGCGCCAGCAGCTTGAGGGCCGCCGGGGGAGACACTGAAGCTTTCTTT. It is translated as CASSLRAAGGDTEAFF.

This chain links TRBV6-6 with TRBJ1-2; D might be TRBD1 (5 bases). V lost 4 bases and J lost 8, with 14 bases in between. CDR1 MNHNY and CDR2 SVGAGI come from the germline V gene (reference sequence). The CDR3 is 13 residues long. The CDR3 loop reads CASSLNQGGGYTF. In DNA, the CDR3 is TGTGCCAGCAGTTTAAACCAGGGAGGAGGCTACACCTTC.

The chain uses TRBV6-5 and TRBJ2-1; 12 bases align to TRBD2. The CDR3 length is 15 residues. Trimming took 6 bases from V and 5 from J; bases not matched to a gene: 5. Germline values: CDR1 MNHEY, CDR2 SVGAGI. Written as DNA, the CDR3 is TGTGCCAGCAGCTCTAGCGGGAGGGCAGACAATGAGCAGTTCTTC. Translation: CASSSSGRADNEQFF.

This sequence joins TRBV3-1 (or the pseudogene TRBV3-2) and TRBJ2-3; TRBD2 matches 10 bases. Germline CDR1 is LGHDT and CDR2 is YNNKEL (reference sequence). This CDR3 region has 14 residues. The junction had 5 bases not matched to a gene; V was cut back by 9 bases and J by 2 bases. The CDR3, as DNA: TGTGCCAGTCATCTAGCGGGAGTCACAGATACGCAGTATTTT. Protein: CASHLAGVTDTQYF.

This chain joins TRBV30 and TRBJ2-7; 7 positions match TRBD2. Germline assignment: CDR1 GTSNPN and CDR2 SVGIG (reference sequence). V lost 5 bases and J lost 3; bases outside the gene matches: 10. The CDR3 has 14 amino acids. This CDR3 reads CAWGLVGGNYEQYF. In DNA, the CDR3 is TGTGCCTGGGGATTGGTCGGGGGGAACTACGAGCAGTACTTC.

This clone has at least ten counts. The gene calls are TRBV18 and TRBJ2-3, with D perhaps matching TRBD2 (6 bases). CDR1 is KGHSH and CDR2 is LQKENI in the germline V gene. V was shortened by 3 bases and J by 1 base, with 11 bases between the two germline ends. This CDR3 region has 15 residues. CDR3 loop: CASSPLASGTDTQYF. DNA of the CDR3: TGTGCCAGCTCACCGTTGGCTAGCGGCACAGATACGCAGTATTTT.

The gene calls are TRBV7-3 and TRBJ1-3; D remains unclear. Germline assignment: CDR1 SGHTA and CDR2 FQGTGA. The V end lost 2 bases, the J end lost 10 bases, and 12 bases lay between the germline ends. There are 13 residues in the CDR3. Here the CDR3 reads CASSLDLGGTIYF. CDR3 bases: TGTGCCAGCAGCTTAGATTTAGGAGGGACCATATATTTT.

The J gene is TRBJ2-1, the V gene TRBV5-6, with TRBD2 matching over 8 bases. V gave up 1 base and J gave up 2 bases; unmatched junction bases: 5. Germline loops: CDR1 SGHDT, CDR2 YYEEEE. The CDR3 is 16 amino acids. For the CDR3, the DNA is TGTGCCAGCAGCTTGTCGCCGGGGGGGCCCTACAATGAGCAGTTCTTC. Encoded protein: CASSLSPGGPYNEQFF. The whole variable domain, filled in from reference TRBV5-6 and TRBJ2-1, reads DAGVTQSPTHLIKTRGQQVTLRCSPKSGHDTVSWYQQALGQGPQFIFQYYEEEERQRGNFPDRFSGHQFPNYSSELNVNALLLGDSALYLCASSLSPGGPYNEQFFGPGTRLTVL.

V and J are TRBV19 and TRBJ2-4; the D gene is possibly TRBD2 (5 bases). Germline loops: CDR1 LNHDA, CDR2 SQIVND (reference sequence). CDR3 length: 13 amino acids. This chain's CDR3 is CASAGGSRNIQYF. The CDR3 coding sequence is TGTGCGTCGGCAGGAGGCAGTAGAAACATTCAGTACTTC. Complete variable domain (other parts from reference TRBV19 and TRBJ2-4): DGGITQSPKYLFRKEGQNVTLSCEQNLNHDAMYWYRQDPGQGLRLIYYSQIVNDFQKGDIAEGYSVSREKKESFPLTVTSAQKNPTAFYLCASAGGSRNIQYFGAGTRLSVL.

J is TRBJ2-1 and V is TRBV21-1; the table assigns TRBD2, which was not confirmed against the DNA. TRBV21-1 is listed as a pseudogene. The CDR3 length is 15 residues. For the CDR3, the DNA is TGTGCCAGCAGCATCCGGGACTACCCATACAATGAGCAGTTCTTC. Translating gives CASSIRDYPYNEQFF.

The chain recombines TRBV5-4 with TRBJ2-1, with TRBD2 matching over 7 bases. The CDR3 consists of 15 residues. Looked up from germline, CDR1 is SGHNT and CDR2 is YYREEE (reference sequence). Losses at the gene ends were 6 bases for V and 0 bases for J; bases not matched to a gene: 6. For the CDR3, the DNA is TGTGCCAGCACGACTAGCCCGAGCTCCTACAATGAGCAGTTCTTC. It yields the protein CASTTSPSSYNEQFF. The variable domain in full, completed from reference TRBV5-4 and TRBJ2-1, reads ETGVTQSPTHLIKTRGQQVTLRCSSQSGHNTVSWYQQALGQGPQFIFQYYREEENGRGNFPPRFSGLQFPNYSSELNVNALELDDSALYLCASTTSPSSYNEQFFGPGTRLTVL.

This sequence joins TRBV3-1 (or the pseudogene TRBV3-2) and TRBJ2-3, with D unclear. The V end was cut by 3 bases, the J end by 2 bases, with 12 bases between. Germline CDR1 LGHDT, CDR2 YNNKEL (reference sequence). The CDR3 spans 15 residues. The DNA for the CDR3 is TGTGCCAGCAGCCATGGAGTAGGTTCCACAGATACGCAGTATTTT. It codes for CASSHGVGSTDTQYF.

This chain connects TRBV3-1 (or the pseudogene TRBV3-2) to TRBJ2-2, with TRBD1 as a possible D gene (5 bases). The germline V gene has CDR1 LGHDT and CDR2 YNNKEL (reference sequence). This CDR3 spans 18 amino acids. V was shortened by 0 bases and J by 6 bases, with 20 bases between the two germline ends. The CDR3 spells CASSQDDSRSRASGELFF. The CDR3 nucleotides read TGTGCCAGCAGCCAAGACGATTCGCGTAGCAGGGCGTCCGGGGAGCTGTTTTTT.

Comment on this clone: One base away lies a much larger clone, so this may be a sequencing read error. The chain couples TRBV6-5 to TRBJ2-1, with 9 nucleotides matching TRBD1. CDR3 length: 15 amino acids. CDR1 and CDR2 from the germline V gene are MNHEY and SVGAGI. J was trimmed by 2 bases and V by 6 bases; bases with no gene match: 5. The chain's CDR3 is CASSSGQGTYNEQFF. The DNA for the CDR3 is TGTGCCAGCAGCTCCGGACAGGGGACCTACAATGAGCAGTTCTTC.

The chain links TRBV30 to TRBJ1-4; 10 bases align to TRBD1. Germline V gene lookup returns CDR1 GTSNPN and CDR2 SVGIG (reference sequence). This CDR3 region has 14 residues. The junction had 3 bases not matched to a gene; V was cut back by 0 bases and J by 8 bases. The CDR3 loop reads CAWSVGTGEEKLFF. CDR3 DNA sequence: TGTGCCTGGAGTGTCGGGACAGGGGAGGAAAAACTGTTTTTT.

V gene TRBV5-1 combines with J gene TRBJ1-6, with 7 bases identical to TRBD1. Germline V CDR1 and CDR2: SGHRS, YFSETQ. The trim removed 0 bases at V and 10 bases at J, leaving 7 bases unmatched. This CDR3 comprises 15 residues. As DNA, the CDR3 is TGCGCCAGCAGCTTGGAAAGAGGGGGCAGCTCACCCCTCCACTTT. This gives the protein CASSLERGGSSPLHF.